The entry below describes one T cell receptor beta chain. Its cognate antigen has yet to be identified. The input lacks base qualities; no much larger clone sits a single base away. To prepare the library, 5' RACE was applied. Sequencing was performed on an Illumina HiSeq 2500. A second roughly 6 to 12 cycle PCR used a sample-barcoded 5' primer and a J-beta primer mix. A unique molecular identifier was introduced onto each TCR beta cDNA molecule by a template-switch 5' adaptor carrying 12 random nucleotides. Each sample yielded at least 2.5 million CDR3-containing paired-end reads. First-strand cDNA was synthesized from all RNA with the Mint cDNA synthesis kit, primed by a TRBC-specific oligonucleotide. Following uracil-DNA glycosylase treatment, a first 18-cycle PCR with universal primers M1SS and BC2_uni_R was performed on all cDNA. As for how the authors treated the data: Normalization of each sample was performed by random selection of 1 million high-quality reads, each carrying a distinct molecular identifier. Reads with shared molecular identifiers were discarded instead of being binned into consensus sequences. MiTCR, set to a Q25 quality threshold and the strictest error-elimination algorithm, was used for CDR3 identification, clonotype clustering and error correction. A nonparametric unseen species model using Euler transformation provided a lower-bound estimate of total TCR beta diversity. TCRdb took the public reads, trimmed them with fastp at Q25, ran MiXCR for clone calling and kept in-frame beta chains. Each CDR3 protein appears once, grouped with its most common genes and DNA. The V and J calls reflect TCRdb's pipeline rather than the authors' work. The sample table lists hundreds of thousands of distinct CDR3 sequences, under 65% of them with a count of one. Around 37% of the sample lies in the top ten.

This sample was taken from a study of blood T cells in healthy people across ages (dated by TCRdb to 2013 to 2016). With respect to the entire study: Template switching captured roughly one uniquely barcoded TCR beta cDNA molecule per two T cells in model experiments. To track age-related changes in TCR beta repertoire diversity, the study relied on deep sequencing normalized with unique cDNA molecular identifiers. Donors were grouped into four age groups: young (average 16 years), middle-aged (39), aged (about 59) and long-lived (around 80). To avoid experimental bias, donors of different ages were spread randomly across the sequencing lanes. Two additional independent replicas of 1 million unique cDNA reads from the same blood draw were analyzed for two donors (one aged 18 to 30 and one aged 80 or older). What the research found in general, with its limitations: Compared with the aged group, the long-lived group had more naive CD4+ T cells, fewer expanded clones and increased TCR diversity, a pattern suggesting age selection. Observed TCR beta diversity correlated strongly with the percentage of naive T cells measured by flow cytometry. Bulk unsorted PBMC profiling prevented conclusive comparison of naive and antigen-experienced compartments. As age increased, observed TCR beta diversity per million T cells dropped in a roughly linear way, and a significant reduction was already evident by age about 40. The CMV infection status of donors was not known, potentially confounding age-related changes in expanded clonotypes. Estimates of total diversity from one million sequenced T cells were regarded as lower bounds and underestimates.

The donors were 40 or so Caucasian individuals from Russia, aged roughly 6 to 90 years, who were systemically healthy. Each donor gave roughly 9 milliliters of peripheral blood, drawn into EDTA-treated Vacutainer tubes. PBMCs were isolated by Ficoll-Paque density-gradient centrifugation, with at least 7 million obtained per sample. Trizol reagent was used to extract total RNA from the PBMCs, yielding at least 5 micrograms per sample. For every donor, an aliquot of PBMCs went through flow cytometry to measure the percentages of naive CD45RAhigh/CD27high T cells. The material sequenced was blood. This clonotype was obtained from a man aged 55 to 69 in good health.

CDR3 region: CASSQLAGAAYNEQFF. The nucleotide sequence is given as TGTGCCAGCAGCCAACTAGCGGGGGCCGCCTACAATGAGCAGTTCTTC. Recombination connected TRBV4-2 to TRBJ2-1; the central 10 bases match TRBD2. The CDR3 starts with the cysteine, ends with the phenylalanine, and has 16 residues. Only the CDR3 DNA stays, 48 bases, in frame from base 1. V is cut back by 2 bases and J by 2 bases, with 3 bases in the junction unmatched. Based on the germline V gene, the CDR1 and CDR2 sequences are LGHNA and YNFKEQ.